This entry describes one TCR beta chain. The antigen is not known. Isolated RNA was reverse transcribed into cDNA used as the sequencing template. TCRdb's copy holds only in-frame clones and misses some; the assay was immunoSEQ multiplex PCR. Of about 200,000 clones listed, about 57% were seen once; the top ten hold roughly 1.5%. There are 15 residues in the CDR3. Germline CDR1 reads LNHDA; CDR2 reads SQIVND (reference sequence). Trimming shortened V by 3 bases and J by 8 bases, and 19 bases separated the two germline ends. The sample comes from a study of CD8+ T cells in alopecia areata. Whole-study results and caveats: Researchers report lesional scalp, most notably alopecia totalis/universalis, outstripped normal scalp in clonality.

Indicated treatment: oral pan-JAK inhibitor, 5-10 mg twice daily. The gene calls are TRBV19 and TRBJ1-1; weak D call: TRBD1 (5 bases). The specimen comprised CD4+ T cells sorted from blood, sampled at week 4, from a patient treated with tofacitinib. The TCR sequence derives from a human donor with alopecia areata. CDR3 residues: CASSILTGHVKEAFF. CDR3 coding DNA: TGTGCCAGTAGTATCTTAACAGGCCATGTCAAAGAAGCTTTCTTT. The full variable domain, with the rest looked up from reference TRBV19 and TRBJ1-1, is DGGITQSPKYLFRKEGQNVTLSCEQNLNHDAMYWYRQDPGQGLRLIYYSQIVNDFQKGDIAEGYSVSREKKESFPLTVTSAQKNPTAFYLCASSILTGHVKEAFFGQGTRLTVV.